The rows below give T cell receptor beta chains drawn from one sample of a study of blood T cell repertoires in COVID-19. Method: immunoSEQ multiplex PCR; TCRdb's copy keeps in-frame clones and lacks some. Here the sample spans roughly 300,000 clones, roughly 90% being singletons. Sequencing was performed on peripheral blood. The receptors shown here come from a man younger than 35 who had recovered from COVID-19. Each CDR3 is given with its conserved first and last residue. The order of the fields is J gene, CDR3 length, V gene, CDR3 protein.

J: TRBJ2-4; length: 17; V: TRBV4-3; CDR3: CASSQDLGATAKNIQYF
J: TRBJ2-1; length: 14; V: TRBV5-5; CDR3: CASSRDFTYNEQFF
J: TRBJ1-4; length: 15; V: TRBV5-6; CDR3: CASSLGTGGYEKLFF
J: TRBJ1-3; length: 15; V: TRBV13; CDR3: CASSGSTGGGNTIYF
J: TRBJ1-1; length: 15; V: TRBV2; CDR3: CASRSTVSMNTEAFF
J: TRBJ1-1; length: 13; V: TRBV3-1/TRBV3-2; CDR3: CASSHGGQTEAFF
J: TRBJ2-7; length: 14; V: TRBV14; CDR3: CASSRTSGVSEQYF
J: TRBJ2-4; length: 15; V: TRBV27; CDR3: CASSFGVLAKNIQYF
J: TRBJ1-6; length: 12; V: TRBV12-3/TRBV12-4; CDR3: CASSFSFSPLHF
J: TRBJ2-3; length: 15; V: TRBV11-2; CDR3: CASSPWTSGTDTQYF
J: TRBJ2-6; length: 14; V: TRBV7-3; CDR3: CASSVGVGANVLTF
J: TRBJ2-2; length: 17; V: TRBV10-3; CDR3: CAIKSLLAGEGTGELFF
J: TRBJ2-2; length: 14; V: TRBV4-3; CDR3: CASSRTGSGGELFF
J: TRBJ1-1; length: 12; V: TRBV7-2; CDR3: CASSFTGAEAFF
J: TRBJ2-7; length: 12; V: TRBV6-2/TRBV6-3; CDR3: CASSSTSYEQYF